Listed below are T cell receptor beta chains from one sample, sequenced in a study of T cells in Graves' hyperthyroidism and ophthalmopathy. TCRdb itself ran the multiplex PCR reads through MiXCR, one entry per CDR3 protein. In the table there are about 480,000 distinct CDR3 sequences, under 15% of which are singletons. Material: blood. Receptors were obtained from a woman aged 18-29 years with Graves' hyperthyroidism. CDR3s include the opening cysteine and the closing phenylalanine or tryptophan.

CDR3aa	v_gene	j_gene
CASSQVFSLPNEQFF	TRBV14	TRBJ2-1
CSARDPADRAGNEQFF	TRBV20-1	TRBJ2-1
CASSYSGDQGEGYTF	TRBV6-5	TRBJ1-2
CASSSGTSGTHNEQFF	TRBV5-5	TRBJ2-1
CSAGQGTGQDEQFF	TRBV20-1	TRBJ2-1
CASSPGGGEETQYF	TRBV4-2	TRBJ2-5
CASSISSAGTPETQYF	TRBV19	TRBJ2-5
CSARSPGLAGNTGELFF	TRBV20-1	TRBJ2-2
CASSLKRGWNTEAFF	TRBV6-1	TRBJ1-1
CASSSRDRGENTEAFF	TRBV6-1	TRBJ1-1
CASSLSWDTQYF	TRBV11-3	TRBJ2-3
CASSPSGDRTEAFF	TRBV18	TRBJ1-1
CASSLGPQPENEQFF	TRBV11-2	TRBJ2-1
CSAREEEGRTQYF	TRBV20-1	TRBJ2-5
CASSWRTGFREDYGYTF	TRBV6-2/TRBV6-3	TRBJ1-2
CASSPNLYNEQFF	TRBV13	TRBJ2-1
CASSAGTGESYNSPLHF	TRBV19	TRBJ1-6
CASSMASGDFYEQYF	TRBV19	TRBJ2-7
CASSQDLGGARRAFF	TRBV3-1	TRBJ1-1
CASSRGTGGQETQYF	TRBV18	TRBJ2-5
CASSSGLHQGDTQYF	TRBV6-9	TRBJ2-3
CASSFSPPRGQYGYTF	TRBV5-1	TRBJ1-2
CASSLVPGGPGGELFF	TRBV7-7	TRBJ2-2
CASSLSGRPLNTEAFF	TRBV11-2	TRBJ1-1
CASGFMANEQYF	TRBV12-5	TRBJ2-7
CASGLGRLAYNEQFF	TRBV12-5	TRBJ2-1
CAWRHAGNTIYF	TRBV30	TRBJ1-3
CSVDDSGRWSYNEQFF	TRBV29-1	TRBJ2-1
CSVAGTSGGDEQFF	TRBV29-1	TRBJ2-1